This passage covers 22 T cell receptor beta chains from one sample sequenced in a study of graft-versus-host responses after intestinal transplantation. Here immunoSEQ multiplex PCR was the method, and the copy in TCRdb shows in-frame clones only, minus some. The table lists 84,000 or so clones, 80% to 85% of them singletons, with around 0.86% in the top ten. Antigens for these TCRs are unknown. The starting material was unstimulated CD4+ T cells sorted from spleen or lymph node cells, obtained before intestinal transplant. These receptors originate from a human donor who received an intestinal transplant.

This rearrangement joins TRBV6-5 to TRBJ2-7; D gene uncertain. V lost 2 bases, J lost 7 bases, and 12 bases lay in between. This CDR3 spans 13 amino acids. CDR1 and CDR2 from the germline V gene are MNHEY and SVGAGI. The CDR3 loop is CASSYRDLGEQYF. The CDR3 DNA reads as TGTGCCAGCAGTTACCGCGACTTGGGTGAGCAGTACTTC.

The genes are TRBV7-3 and TRBJ2-7; 7 bases map to TRBD2. This CDR3 has 15 amino acids. V was pared by 0 bases and J by 5 bases, with 7 bases of the junction left unmatched. From germline, CDR1 is SGHTA and CDR2 FQGTGA. CDR3 sequence: CASSLTRAGADEQYF. In DNA, the CDR3 is TGTGCCAGCAGCTTAACGAGGGCGGGAGCCGACGAGCAGTACTTC.

V and J are TRBV2 and TRBJ2-2; no clear D. V shed 6 bases and J shed 1 base, with 9 bases lying between them. The CDR3 is 14 residues long. Germline V lookup: CDR1 SNHLY, CDR2 FYNNEI. The CDR3 sequence is CASSVDWNTGELFF. The DNA for the CDR3 is TGTGCCAGCAGCGTCGACTGGAACACCGGGGAGCTGTTTTTT.

This chain uses TRBV6-5 with TRBJ1-5, with TRBD1 as a possible D gene (5 bases). Germline V gene lookup returns CDR1 MNHEY and CDR2 SVGAGI. CDR3 length: 14 amino acids. Trimming shortened V by 6 bases and J by 0 bases, and 9 bases separated the two germline ends. CDR3 in amino acids: CASRRGYSNQPQHF. The CDR3 DNA follows: TGTGCCAGCAGAAGGGGCTATAGCAATCAGCCCCAGCATTTT.

V usage is TRBV6-5 and J usage is TRBJ2-3; perhaps TRBD1 as D (5 bases). The CDR3 length is 12 residues. Germline V gene lookup returns CDR1 MNHEY and CDR2 SVGAGI. The V gene lost 4 bases and the J gene lost 6 bases, with 8 bases spanning the gap. CDR3 sequence: CASSSSGDTQYF. CDR3 DNA: TGTGCCAGCAGTTCTTCAGGGGATACGCAGTATTTT.

The chain joins TRBV6-1 to TRBJ1-3; unclear D gene. This CDR3 has 13 residues. Germline CDR1 reads MNHNS; CDR2 reads SASEGT. V was clipped by 7 bases and J by 10 bases, with 17 bases between them. CDR3 nucleotides: TGTGCCAGCAACCTTGAACGAGGTTTGACCATATATTTT. Encoded protein: CASNLERGLTIYF.

The rearrangement links TRBV28 to TRBJ2-7; D perhaps matches TRBD2 (7 bases). Germline V gene sequence: CDR1 MDHEN, CDR2 SYDVKM. This CDR3 has 13 amino acids. Trimming removed 8 bases from V and 7 bases from J, with 18 bases in between. The CDR3 region has the DNA TGTGCCAGCGGGGGGGGCCTCCGTGTTGAGCAGTACTTC. This encodes CASGGGLRVEQYF.

This clone has just one count. The chain couples TRBV7-2 to TRBJ1-5; 8 nucleotides align to TRBD1. CDR1 and CDR2 (germline): SGHTA, FQGNSA. The CDR3 runs to 15 residues. With V trimmed by 5 bases and J by 5 bases, 8 bases remained unmatched. This CDR3 is CASSGRDRRDQPQHF. CDR3 DNA: TGTGCCAGCAGCGGACGGGACAGGAGGGATCAGCCCCAGCATTTT.

This clone appeared once. This chain uses TRBV5-1 with TRBJ2-5; 9 bases agree with TRBD2. This CDR3 has 14 amino acids. Germline values: CDR1 SGHRS, CDR2 YFSETQ. V lost 5 bases and J lost 3; bases outside the gene matches: 5. Written as DNA, the CDR3 is TGCGCCAGCAGTTCTCAGCGGGGGGAAGAGACCCAGTACTTC. This encodes CASSSQRGEETQYF.

The chain recombines TRBV6-1 with TRBJ2-5; D not certain. From germline, CDR1 is MNHNS and CDR2 SASEGT. The CDR3 has 14 residues. V was shortened by 2 bases and J by 5 bases, with 12 bases between the two germline ends. The chain's CDR3 is CASSETRVGETQYF. The CDR3 bases are TGTGCCAGCAGTGAAACCCGGGTCGGGGAGACCCAGTACTTC.

DNA of the CDR3: TGTGCCAGCAGCTTGGTAGGGGGTAACTATGGCTACACCTTC. Protein product: CASSLVGGNYGYTF. This chain joins TRBV5-5 and TRBJ1-2, with a weak D call TRBD1 (6 bases). V dropped 0 bases and J dropped 1 base, with 7 bases sitting between them. Germline CDR1 reads SGHKS; CDR2 reads YYEKEE (reference sequence). The CDR3 loop spans 14 amino acids.

The rearrangement links TRBV5-1 to TRBJ2-3; tentatively, D is TRBD2 (6 bases). With 4 bases removed from V and 0 bases from J, the gap between germline ends came to 15 bases. CDR3 length: 16 residues. Germline V gene lookup returns CDR1 SGHRS and CDR2 YFSETQ. This CDR3 is CASSPHGGVSTDTQYF. CDR3 bases: TGCGCCAGCAGCCCGCACGGGGGTGTAAGCACAGATACGCAGTATTTT.

V and J are TRBV6-1 and TRBJ1-1; D might be TRBD1 (5 bases). The CDR3 is 13 residues long. Germline assignment: CDR1 MNHNS and CDR2 SASEGT. The germline V and J ends were trimmed by 6 bases and 4 bases, with 12 bases remaining between them. CDR3 sequence reads: CASSTNGGTEAFF. In DNA form, the CDR3 reads TGTGCCAGCAGCACTAACGGGGGCACTGAAGCTTTCTTT.

The chain carries TRBV6-1 and TRBJ2-7, with D possibly TRBD1 on 5 matching bases. The V gene's germline CDR1 is MNHNS and CDR2 SASEGT. Trimming left V 4 bases short and J 2 bases short, with 15 bases between. The CDR3 is 15 residues long. The CDR3 loop is CASSAQRGSTYEQYF. In DNA form, the CDR3 reads TGTGCCAGCAGTGCTCAAAGGGGTTCAACCTACGAGCAGTACTTC.

The chain is built from TRBV9 and TRBJ2-7; no definite D call. The CDR3 has 14 amino acids. V lost 0 bases to trimming and J lost 4 bases, with 11 bases between them. Germline-derived CDR1 and CDR2 are SGDLS and YYNGEE. CDR3 loop: CASSVDSASYEQYF. DNA of the CDR3: TGTGCCAGCAGCGTAGACTCAGCGTCTTACGAGCAGTACTTC.

This sequence joins TRBV6-1 and TRBJ2-7, with 9 bases fitting TRBD2. This CDR3 is 14 amino acids long. J gave up 0 bases and V 5 bases, and 2 bases lay outside the gene matches. Germline V gives CDR1 MNHNS, CDR2 SASEGT. For the CDR3, the DNA is TGTGCCAGCAGTCTTAGCGGGAGCTCCTACGAGCAGTACTTC. Protein sequence: CASSLSGSSYEQYF.

Only one count was recorded for this clone. The chain carries TRBV7-2 and TRBJ1-1; D is undetermined. Germline V gene data show CDR1 as SGHTA and CDR2 as FQGNSA. V was shortened by 2 bases and J by 1 base, with 5 bases between the two germline ends. This CDR3 is built from 13 residues. As DNA, the CDR3 is TGTGCCAGCAGCTTAAACAGGAACACTGAAGCTTTCTTT. As protein: CASSLNRNTEAFF.

This rearrangement joins TRBV9 to TRBJ1-5; a weak D match, TRBD1 (6 bases). Trimming removed 4 bases at V and 3 bases at J, with 8 bases between. This CDR3 spans 13 amino acids. The germline CDR1 and CDR2 sequences are SGDLS and YYNGEE. DNA of the CDR3: TGTGCCAGCAGCCCAGGGGCCAATCAGCCCCAGCATTTT. Residues: CASSPGANQPQHF.

The gene calls are TRBV9 and TRBJ2-5; the match to TRBD2 covers 12 bases. The junction had 8 bases not matched to a gene; V was cut back by 3 bases and J by 5 bases. CDR3 length: 16 residues. CDR1 SGDLS and CDR2 YYNGEE come from the germline V gene. CDR3 amino acids: CASSEGTSGSTETQYF. CDR3 DNA sequence: TGTGCCAGCAGCGAAGGGACTAGCGGGTCAACGGAGACCCAGTACTTC.

This rearrangement joins TRBV9 to TRBJ2-4; TRBD1 matches 9 bases. With 1 base clipped from V and 7 bases from J, the junction kept 9 bases outside the gene matches. CDR3 size: 16 residues. Germline loops: CDR1 SGDLS, CDR2 YYNGEE. The CDR3 sequence: CASSVHPTGGGNIQYF. DNA of the CDR3: TGTGCCAGCAGCGTACACCCGACAGGGGGGGGGAACATTCAGTACTTC.

The chain uses TRBV5-1 and TRBJ2-3; tentatively, D is TRBD2 (5 bases). This CDR3 has 12 amino acids. The germline V gene encodes CDR1 SGHRS and CDR2 YFSETQ. The V end lost 7 bases, the J end lost 3 bases, and 9 bases lay between the germline ends. The CDR3 spells CASCGSTDTQYF. The DNA for the CDR3 is TGCGCCAGCTGCGGGTCAACAGATACGCAGTATTTT.

The V call is TRBV19, the J call TRBJ1-2, with TRBD1 matching 8 bases. Per the germline V gene, CDR1 is LNHDA and CDR2 is SQIVND (reference sequence). There are 14 residues in the CDR3. Trimming cost V 2 bases and J 4 bases; bases outside gene matches: 3. The CDR3 bases are TGTGCCAGTAGTATATCAGGGGGCGGCTATGGCTACACCTTC. This codes for CASSISGGGYGYTF.